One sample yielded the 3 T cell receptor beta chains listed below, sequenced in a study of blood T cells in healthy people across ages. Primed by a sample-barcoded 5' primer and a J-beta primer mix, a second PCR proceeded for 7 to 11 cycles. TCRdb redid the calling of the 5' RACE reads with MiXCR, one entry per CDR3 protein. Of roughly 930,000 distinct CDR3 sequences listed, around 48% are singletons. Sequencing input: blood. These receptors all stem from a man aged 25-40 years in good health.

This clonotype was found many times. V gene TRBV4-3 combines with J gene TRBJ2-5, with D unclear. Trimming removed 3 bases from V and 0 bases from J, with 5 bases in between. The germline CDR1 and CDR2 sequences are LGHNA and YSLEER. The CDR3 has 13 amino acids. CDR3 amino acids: CASSQEYQETQYF. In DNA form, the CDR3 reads TGCGCCAGCAGCCAGGAGTACCAAGAGACCCAGTACTTC.

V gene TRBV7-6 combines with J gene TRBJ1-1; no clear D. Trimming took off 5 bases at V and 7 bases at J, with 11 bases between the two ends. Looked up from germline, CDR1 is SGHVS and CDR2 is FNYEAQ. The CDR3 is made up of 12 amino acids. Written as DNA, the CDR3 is TGTGCCAGCAGCAAAGGTGTCGGTGAAGCTTTCTTT. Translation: CASSKGVGEAFF. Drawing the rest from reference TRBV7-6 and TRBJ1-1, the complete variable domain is GAGVSQSPRYKVTKRGQDVALRCDPISGHVSLYWYRQALGQGPEFLTYFNYEAQQDKSGLPNDRFSAERPEGSISTLTIQRTEQRDSAMYRCASSKGVGEAFFGQGTRLTVV.

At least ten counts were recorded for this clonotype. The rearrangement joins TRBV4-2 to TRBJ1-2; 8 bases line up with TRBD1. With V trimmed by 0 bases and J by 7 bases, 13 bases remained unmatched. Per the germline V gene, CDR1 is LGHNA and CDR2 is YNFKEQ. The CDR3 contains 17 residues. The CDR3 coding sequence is TGTGCCAGCAGCCAAGATTCCTTGCAGCAGGGGGCGCGTGGCTACACCTTC. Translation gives CASSQDSLQQGARGYTF.